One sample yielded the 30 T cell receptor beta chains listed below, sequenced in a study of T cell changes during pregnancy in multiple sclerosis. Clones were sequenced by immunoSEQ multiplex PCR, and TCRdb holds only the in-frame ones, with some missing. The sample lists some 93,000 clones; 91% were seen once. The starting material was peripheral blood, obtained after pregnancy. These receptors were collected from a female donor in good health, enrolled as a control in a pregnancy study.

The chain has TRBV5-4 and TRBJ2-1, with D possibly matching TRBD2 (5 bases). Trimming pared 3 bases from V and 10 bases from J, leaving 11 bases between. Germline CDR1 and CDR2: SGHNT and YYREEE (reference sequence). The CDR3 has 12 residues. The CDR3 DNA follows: TGTGCCAGCAGCTCACTCTCGGGGGAGCAGTTCTTC. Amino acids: CASSSLSGEQFF.

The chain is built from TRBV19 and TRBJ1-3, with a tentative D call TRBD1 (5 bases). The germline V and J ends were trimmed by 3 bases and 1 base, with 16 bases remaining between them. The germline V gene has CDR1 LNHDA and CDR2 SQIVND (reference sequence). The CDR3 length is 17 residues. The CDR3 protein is CASSIIGAAASGNTIYF. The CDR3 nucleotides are TGTGCCAGTAGTATCATAGGGGCCGCTGCGTCTGGAAACACCATATATTTT.

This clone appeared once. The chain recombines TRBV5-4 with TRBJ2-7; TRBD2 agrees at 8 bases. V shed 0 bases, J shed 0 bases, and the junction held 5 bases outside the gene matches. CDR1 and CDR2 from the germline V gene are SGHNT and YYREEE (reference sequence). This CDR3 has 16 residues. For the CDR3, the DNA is TGTGCCAGCAGCTTGGGCGGGGGGAAGTACTCCTACGAGCAGTACTTC. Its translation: CASSLGGGKYSYEQYF.

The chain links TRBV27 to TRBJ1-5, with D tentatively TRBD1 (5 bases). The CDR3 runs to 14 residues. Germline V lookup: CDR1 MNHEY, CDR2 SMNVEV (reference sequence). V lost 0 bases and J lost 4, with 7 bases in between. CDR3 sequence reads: CASSLSRGNQPQHF. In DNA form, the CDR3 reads TGTGCCAGCAGTTTATCAAGGGGTAATCAGCCCCAGCATTTT.

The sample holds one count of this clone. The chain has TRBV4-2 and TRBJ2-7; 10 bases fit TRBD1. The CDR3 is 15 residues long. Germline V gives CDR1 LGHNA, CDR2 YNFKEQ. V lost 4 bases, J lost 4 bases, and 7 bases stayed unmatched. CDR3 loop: CASSPGTGDRYEQYF. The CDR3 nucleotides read TGTGCCAGCAGCCCAGGGACAGGGGATCGGTACGAGCAGTACTTC.

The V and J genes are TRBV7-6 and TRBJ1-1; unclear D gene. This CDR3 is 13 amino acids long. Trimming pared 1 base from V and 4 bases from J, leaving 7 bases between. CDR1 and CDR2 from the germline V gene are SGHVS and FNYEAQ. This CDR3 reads CASSLVGSTEAFF. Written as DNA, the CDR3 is TGTGCCAGCAGCTTAGTTGGGAGCACTGAAGCTTTCTTT. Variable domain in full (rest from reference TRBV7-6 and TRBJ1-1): GAGVSQSPRYKVTKRGQDVALRCDPISGHVSLYWYRQALGQGPEFLTYFNYEAQQDKSGLPNDRFSAERPEGSISTLTIQRTEQRDSAMYRCASSLVGSTEAFFGQGTRLTVV.

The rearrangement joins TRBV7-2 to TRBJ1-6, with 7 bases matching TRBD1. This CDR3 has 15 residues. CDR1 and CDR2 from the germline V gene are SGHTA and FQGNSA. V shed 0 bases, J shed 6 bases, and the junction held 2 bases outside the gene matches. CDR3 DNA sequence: TGTGCCAGCAGCTTAGCGGGACAGCTTAATTCACCCCTCCACTTT. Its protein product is CASSLAGQLNSPLHF.

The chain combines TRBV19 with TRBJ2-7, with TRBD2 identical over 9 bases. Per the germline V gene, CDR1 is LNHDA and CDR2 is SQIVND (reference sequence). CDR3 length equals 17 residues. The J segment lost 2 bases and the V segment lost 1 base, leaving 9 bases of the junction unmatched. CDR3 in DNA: TGTGCCAGTAGTATAGCTCTAGCGGGATTCGTACCCTACGAGCAGTACTTC. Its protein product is CASSIALAGFVPYEQYF.

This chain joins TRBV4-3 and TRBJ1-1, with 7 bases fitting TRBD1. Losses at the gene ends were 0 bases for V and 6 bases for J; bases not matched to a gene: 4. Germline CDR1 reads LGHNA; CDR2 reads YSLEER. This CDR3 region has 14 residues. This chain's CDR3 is CASSQDTTGPEAFF. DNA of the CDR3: TGCGCCAGCAGCCAAGATACGACAGGGCCTGAAGCTTTCTTT.

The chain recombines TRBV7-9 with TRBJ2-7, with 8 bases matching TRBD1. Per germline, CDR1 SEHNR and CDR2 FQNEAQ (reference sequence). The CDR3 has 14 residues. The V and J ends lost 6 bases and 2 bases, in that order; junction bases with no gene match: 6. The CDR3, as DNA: TGTGCCAGCAGTTATACAGGGGGTGCCTACGAGCAGTACTTC. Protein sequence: CASSYTGGAYEQYF.

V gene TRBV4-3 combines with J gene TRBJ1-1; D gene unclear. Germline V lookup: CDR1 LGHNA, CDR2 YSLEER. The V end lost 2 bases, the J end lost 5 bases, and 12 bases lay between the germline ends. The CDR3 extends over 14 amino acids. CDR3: CASSQSQAGTEAFF. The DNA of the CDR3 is TGCGCCAGCAGCCAATCCCAGGCGGGAACTGAAGCTTTCTTT.

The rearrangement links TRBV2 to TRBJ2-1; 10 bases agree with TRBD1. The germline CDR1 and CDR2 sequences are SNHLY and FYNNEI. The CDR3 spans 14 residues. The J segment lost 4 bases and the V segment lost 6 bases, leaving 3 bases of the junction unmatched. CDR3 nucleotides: TGTGCCAGCAGGGACAGGGGGGGATACAATGAGCAGTTCTTC. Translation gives CASRDRGGYNEQFF.

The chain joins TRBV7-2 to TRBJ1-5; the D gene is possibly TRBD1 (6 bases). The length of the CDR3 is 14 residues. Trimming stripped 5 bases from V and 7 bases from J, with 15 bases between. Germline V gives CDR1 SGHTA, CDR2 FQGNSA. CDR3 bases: TGTGCCAGCAGCATAAGCCAGGGGCAACAGCCCCAGCATTTT. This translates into CASSISQGQQPQHF.

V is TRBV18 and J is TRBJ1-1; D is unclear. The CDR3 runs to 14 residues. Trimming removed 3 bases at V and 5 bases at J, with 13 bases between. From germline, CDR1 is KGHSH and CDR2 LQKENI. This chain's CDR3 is CASSPDTPGTEAFF. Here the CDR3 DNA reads TGTGCCAGCTCACCCGACACACCTGGGACTGAAGCTTTCTTT.

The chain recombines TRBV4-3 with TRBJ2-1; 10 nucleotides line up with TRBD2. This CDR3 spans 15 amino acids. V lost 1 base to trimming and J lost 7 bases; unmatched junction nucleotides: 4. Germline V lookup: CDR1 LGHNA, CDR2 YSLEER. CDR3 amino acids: CASSQALAGANEQFF. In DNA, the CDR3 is TGCGCCAGCAGCCAAGCTCTAGCGGGGGCTAATGAGCAGTTCTTC.

CDR3 sequence (DNA): TGCGCCAGCAGCTTGGCAGGGGTTCCCACAGATACGCAGTATTTT. Amino acid sequence: CASSLAGVPTDTQYF. The V gene is TRBV5-1, the J gene TRBJ2-3; a weak D match, TRBD1 (6 bases). Trimming cost V 0 bases and J 2 bases, with 10 bases left between them. This CDR3 is 15 amino acids long. Germline V lookup: CDR1 SGHRS, CDR2 YFSETQ.

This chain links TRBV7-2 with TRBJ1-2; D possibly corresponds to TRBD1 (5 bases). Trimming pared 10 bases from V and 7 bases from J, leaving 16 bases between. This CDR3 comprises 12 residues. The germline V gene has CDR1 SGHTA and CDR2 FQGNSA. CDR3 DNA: TGTGCCACCCGGGGGGGGATAAGTGGCTACACCTTC. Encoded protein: CATRGGISGYTF. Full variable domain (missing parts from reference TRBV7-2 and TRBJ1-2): GAGVSQSPSNKVTEKGKDVELRCDPISGHTALYWYRQSLGQGLEFLIYFQGNSAPDKSGLPSDRFSAERTGGSVSTLTIQRTQQEDSAVYLCATRGGISGYTFGSGTRLTVV.

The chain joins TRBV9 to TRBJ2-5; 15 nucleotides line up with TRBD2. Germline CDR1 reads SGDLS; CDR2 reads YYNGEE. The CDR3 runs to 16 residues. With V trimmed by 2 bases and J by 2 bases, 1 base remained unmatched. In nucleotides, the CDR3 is TGTGCCAGCAGCGTCGGGACTAGCGGGGGGCAAGAGACCCAGTACTTC. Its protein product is CASSVGTSGGQETQYF.

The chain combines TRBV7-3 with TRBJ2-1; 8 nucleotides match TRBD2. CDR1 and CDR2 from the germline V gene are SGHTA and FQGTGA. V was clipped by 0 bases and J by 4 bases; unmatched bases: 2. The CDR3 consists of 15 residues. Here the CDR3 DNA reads TGTGCCAGCAGCTTAACACTAGCGGATTACAATGAGCAGTTCTTC. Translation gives CASSLTLADYNEQFF.

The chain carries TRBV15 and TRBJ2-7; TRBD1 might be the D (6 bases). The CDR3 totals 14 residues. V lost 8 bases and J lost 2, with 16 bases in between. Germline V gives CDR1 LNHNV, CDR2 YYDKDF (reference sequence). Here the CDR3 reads CATRPRGTTYEQYF. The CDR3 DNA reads TGTGCCACCCGTCCCAGGGGAACAACCTACGAGCAGTACTTC.

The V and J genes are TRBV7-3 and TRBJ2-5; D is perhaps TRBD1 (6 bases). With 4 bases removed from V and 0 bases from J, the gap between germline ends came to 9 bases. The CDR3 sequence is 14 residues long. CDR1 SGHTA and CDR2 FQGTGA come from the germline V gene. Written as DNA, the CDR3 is TGTGCCAGCAGCTCCGACAGGAACCAAGAGACCCAGTACTTC. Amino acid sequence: CASSSDRNQETQYF.

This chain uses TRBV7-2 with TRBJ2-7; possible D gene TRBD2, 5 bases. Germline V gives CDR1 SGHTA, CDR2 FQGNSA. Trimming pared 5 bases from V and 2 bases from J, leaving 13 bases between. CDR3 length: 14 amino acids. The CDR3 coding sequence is TGTGCCAGCAGCCATACTCCGGGGACCTACGAGCAGTACTTC. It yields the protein CASSHTPGTYEQYF.

The CDR3 DNA follows: TGCGCCAGCAGCTCACGACAGGTCAAAGAGACCCAGTACTTC. Translating it yields CASSSRQVKETQYF. This rearrangement joins TRBV5-1 to TRBJ2-5; perhaps TRBD1 as D (6 bases). Germline CDR1 SGHRS, CDR2 YFSETQ. CDR3 size: 14 residues. Trimming took off 3 bases at V and 3 bases at J, with 12 bases between the two ends.

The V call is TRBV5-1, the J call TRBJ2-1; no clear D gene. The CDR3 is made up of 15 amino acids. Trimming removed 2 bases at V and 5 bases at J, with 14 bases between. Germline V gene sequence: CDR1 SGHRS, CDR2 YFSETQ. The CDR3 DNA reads TGCGCCAGCAGCTTCCTCTCGGTCCCCAACAATGAGCAGTTCTTC. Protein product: CASSFLSVPNNEQFF.

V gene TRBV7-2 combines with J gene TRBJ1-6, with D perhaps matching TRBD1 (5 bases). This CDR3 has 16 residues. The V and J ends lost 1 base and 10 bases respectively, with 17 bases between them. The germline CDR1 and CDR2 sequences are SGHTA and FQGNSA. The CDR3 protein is CASSLDSGRVISPLHF. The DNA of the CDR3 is TGTGCCAGCAGCTTAGATAGTGGCAGGGTTATATCACCCCTCCACTTT.

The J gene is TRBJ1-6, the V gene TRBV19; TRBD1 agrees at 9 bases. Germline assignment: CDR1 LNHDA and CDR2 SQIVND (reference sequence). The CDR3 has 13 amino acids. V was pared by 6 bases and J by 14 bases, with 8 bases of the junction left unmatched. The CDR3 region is CASRGTGPSSLHF. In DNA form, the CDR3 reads TGTGCCAGTAGGGGGACAGGGCCTTCGTCCCTCCACTTT. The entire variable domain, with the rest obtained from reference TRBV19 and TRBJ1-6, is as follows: DGGITQSPKYLFRKEGQNVTLSCEQNLNHDAMYWYRQDPGQGLRLIYYSQIVNDFQKGDIAEGYSVSREKKESFPLTVTSAQKNPTAFYLCASRGTGPSSLHFGNGTRLTVT.

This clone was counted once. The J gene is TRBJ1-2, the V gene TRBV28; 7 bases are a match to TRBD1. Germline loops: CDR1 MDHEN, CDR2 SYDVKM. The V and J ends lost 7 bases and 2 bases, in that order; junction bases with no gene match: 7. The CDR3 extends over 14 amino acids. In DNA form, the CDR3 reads TGTGCCAGCACTACGACAGGGTCGAACTATGGCTACACCTTC. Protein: CASTTTGSNYGYTF.

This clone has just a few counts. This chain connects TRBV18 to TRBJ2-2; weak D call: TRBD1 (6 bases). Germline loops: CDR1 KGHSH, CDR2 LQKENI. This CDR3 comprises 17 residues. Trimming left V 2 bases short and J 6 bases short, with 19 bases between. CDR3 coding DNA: TGTGCCAGCTCACCAAGAGGACAGACGCTAACACCCGGGGAGCTGTTTTTT. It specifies CASSPRGQTLTPGELFF.

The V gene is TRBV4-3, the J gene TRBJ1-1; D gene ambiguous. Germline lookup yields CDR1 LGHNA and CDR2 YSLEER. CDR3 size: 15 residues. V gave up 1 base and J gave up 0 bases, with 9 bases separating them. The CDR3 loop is CASSQGSSLNTEAFF. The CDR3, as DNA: TGCGCCAGCAGCCAAGGTAGCTCCTTGAACACTGAAGCTTTCTTT.

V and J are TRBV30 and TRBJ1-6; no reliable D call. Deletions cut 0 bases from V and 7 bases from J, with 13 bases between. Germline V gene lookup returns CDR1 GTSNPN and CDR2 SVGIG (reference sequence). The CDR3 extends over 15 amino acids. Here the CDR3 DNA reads TGTGCCTGGAGTGTACAAGCAGGCCCGAATTCACCCCTCCACTTT. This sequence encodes CAWSVQAGPNSPLHF.